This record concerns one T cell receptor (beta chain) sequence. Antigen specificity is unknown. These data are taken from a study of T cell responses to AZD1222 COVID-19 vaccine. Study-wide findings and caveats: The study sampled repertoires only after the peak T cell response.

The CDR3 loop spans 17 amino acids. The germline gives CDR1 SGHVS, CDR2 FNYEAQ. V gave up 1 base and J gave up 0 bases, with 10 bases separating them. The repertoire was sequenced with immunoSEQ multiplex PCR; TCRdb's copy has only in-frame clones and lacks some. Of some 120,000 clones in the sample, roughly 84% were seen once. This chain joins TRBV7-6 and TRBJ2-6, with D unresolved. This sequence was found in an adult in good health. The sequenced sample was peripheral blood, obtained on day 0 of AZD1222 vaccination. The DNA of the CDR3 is TGTGCCAGCAGCTTAGGCCACAGAGGCTCTGGGGCCAACGTCCTGACTTTC. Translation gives CASSLGHRGSGANVLTF.